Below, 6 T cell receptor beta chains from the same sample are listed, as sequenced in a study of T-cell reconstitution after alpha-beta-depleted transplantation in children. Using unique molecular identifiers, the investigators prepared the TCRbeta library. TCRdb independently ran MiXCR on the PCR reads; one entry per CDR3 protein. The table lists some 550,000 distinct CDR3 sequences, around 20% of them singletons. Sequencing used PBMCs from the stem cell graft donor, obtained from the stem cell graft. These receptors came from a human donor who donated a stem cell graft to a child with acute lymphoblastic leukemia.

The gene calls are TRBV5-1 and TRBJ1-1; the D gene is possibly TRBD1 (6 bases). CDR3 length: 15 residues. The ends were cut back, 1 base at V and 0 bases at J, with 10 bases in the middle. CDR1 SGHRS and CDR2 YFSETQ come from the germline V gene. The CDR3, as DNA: TGCGCCAGCAGCTTGCCGGGGGGCGTGAACACTGAAGCTTTCTTT. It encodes CASSLPGGVNTEAFF.

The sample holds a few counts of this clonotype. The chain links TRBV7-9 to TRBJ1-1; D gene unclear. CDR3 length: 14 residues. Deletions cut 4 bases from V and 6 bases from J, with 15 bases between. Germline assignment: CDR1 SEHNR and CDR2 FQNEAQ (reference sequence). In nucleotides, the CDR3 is TGTGCCAGCAGCTACGGTCGAGAGGGCGCTGAAGCTTTCTTT. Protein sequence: CASSYGREGAEAFF. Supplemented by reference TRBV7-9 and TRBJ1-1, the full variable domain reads DTGVSQNPRHKITKRGQNVTFRCDPISEHNRLYWYRQTLGQGPEFLTYFQNEAQLEKSRLLSDRFSAERPKGSFSTLEIQRTEQGDSAMYLCASSYGREGAEAFFGQGTRLTVV.

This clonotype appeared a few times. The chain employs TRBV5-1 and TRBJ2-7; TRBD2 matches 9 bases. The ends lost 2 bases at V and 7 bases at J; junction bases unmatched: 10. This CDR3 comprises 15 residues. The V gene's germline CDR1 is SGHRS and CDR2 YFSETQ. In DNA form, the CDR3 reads TGCGCCAGCAGCTTTATTAGCGGGAGCTCTGGGGAGCAGTACTTC. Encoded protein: CASSFISGSSGEQYF.

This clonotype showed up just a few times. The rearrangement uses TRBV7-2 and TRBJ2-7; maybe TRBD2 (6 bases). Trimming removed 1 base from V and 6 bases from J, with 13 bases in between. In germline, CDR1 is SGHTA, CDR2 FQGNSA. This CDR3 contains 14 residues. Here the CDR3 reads CASSLERGSGEQYF. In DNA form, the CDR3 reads TGTGCCAGCAGCTTAGAACGGGGGTCGGGCGAGCAGTACTTC.

The CDR3 sequence: CASSYPLEETQYF. In DNA, the CDR3 is TGCGCCAGCAGCTACCCCCTGGAGGAGACCCAGTACTTC. J is TRBJ2-5 and V is TRBV5-1; D call uncertain. Germline CDR1 and CDR2: SGHRS and YFSETQ. The length of the CDR3 is 13 residues. Trimming shortened V by 3 bases and J by 5 bases, and 11 bases separated the two germline ends.

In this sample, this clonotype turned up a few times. The CDR3 DNA reads TGCAGCGTTGAAGGGCAGGTCCAAGAGACCCAGTACTTC. Its protein is CSVEGQVQETQYF. This chain joins TRBV29-1 and TRBJ2-5; no definite D call. Germline values: CDR1 SQVTM, CDR2 ANQGSEA. The CDR3 length is 13 residues. V lost 1 base and J lost 1, with 7 bases in between.